Sequencing of this T cell receptor (beta chain) was carried out in a study of graft-versus-host responses after intestinal transplantation. As for the study in general: The whole recipient group had anti-thymocyte globulin induction followed by tacrolimus and steroids for around three years. Findings and limits, study-wide: Some patients had graft-donor T cell macrochimerism. In their allografts, the ratios of graft-versus-host to host-versus-graft T cell clones were high. Early after transplant, HvG clones declined as circulating GvH clones peaked. Some GvH clones were seen earlier in gut or blood, suggesting intestinal origin.

A remark on this clone: The antigen is unknown.

Using immunoSEQ multiplex PCR, the repertoire was profiled, and TCRdb retains in-frame clones only, with some absent. The table includes fewer than 95,000 clones, around 90% detected once. The sequence came from a human donor who was the organ donor for an intestinal transplant. Sequencing was performed on unstimulated CD8+ T cells sorted from spleen or lymph node cells, taken before transplant.

The CDR3 DNA follows: TGCGCCAGCAGCCAAGAGGCTCCAGCGGCCCAAGAGACCCAGTACTTC. Amino acids: CASSQEAPAAQETQYF. This chain links TRBV4-1 with TRBJ2-5; possible D gene TRBD2, 5 bases. The ends were cut back, 0 bases at V and 1 base at J, with 12 bases in the middle. CDR1 is MGHRA, CDR2 YSYEKL, per germline. The CDR3 loop spans 16 amino acids.